These T cell receptor beta chains were read from a single sample in a study of blood T cell repertoires in COVID-19. Here immunoSEQ multiplex PCR was the method, and the copy in TCRdb shows in-frame clones only, minus some. The sample lists 260,000 or so clones, about four fifths occurring once. Material for sequencing was PBMCs or T cells enriched from blood (not recorded which). These receptors were obtained from a woman in her thirties or forties who had been exposed to COVID-19. CDR3s include the opening cysteine and the closing phenylalanine or tryptophan. The D gene is left open where the match is weak. Some rows mark clone size as missing; the rest say once, few, many or name a class of expanded clone.

>NA|TRBV1|TRBJ2-5|NA
CTSILRVAGAKETQYF
TGCACCAGCATACTCCGAGTAGCGGGGGCCAAAGAGACCCAGTACTTC
>NA|TRBV28|TRBJ2-3|NA
CASRRTATDTQYF
TGTGCCAGCAGGCGCACAGCCACAGATACGCAGTATTTT
>NA|TRBV3-1/TRBV3-2|TRBJ1-2|once
CASSPLEGAGLRGYTF
TGTGCCAGCAGCCCGTTAGAAGGTGCAGGGCTTAGAGGCTACACCTTC
>TRBD1|TRBV18|TRBJ2-7|NA
CASSPPGQGYEQYF
TGTGCCAGCTCACCACCGGGACAGGGTTACGAGCAGTACTTC
>NA|TRBV7-9|TRBJ2-5|NA
CASSASVAVETQYF
TGTGCCAGCAGCGCTAGCGTGGCCGTGGAGACCCAGTACTTC
>TRBD2|TRBV7-9|TRBJ2-3|few
CASSPPAGGSGTQYF
TGTGCCAGCAGCCCTCCAGCGGGGGGCTCCGGTACGCAGTATTTT
>NA|TRBV7-9|TRBJ2-1|NA
CASSLEGSYNEQFF
TGTGCCAGCAGCTTAGAGGGGTCCTACAATGAGCAGTTCTTC
>NA|TRBV10-3|TRBJ1-2|NA
CAISSNYGFANGYTF
TGTGCCATCTCATCGAACTATGGCTTTGCTAACGGCTACACCTTC
>NA|TRBV14|TRBJ1-5|NA
CASSRGEGQPQHF
TGTGCCAGCAGCCGGGGGGAGGGTCAGCCCCAGCATTTT
>TRBD2|TRBV10-3|TRBJ2-1|NA
CAISGAGTSGEGSYNEQFF
TGTGCCATCAGTGGGGCCGGGACTAGCGGCGAGGGCTCCTACAATGAGCAGTTCTTC
>TRBD2|TRBV3-1/TRBV3-2|TRBJ2-1|NA
CASSTTTSGDLTQQFF
TGTGCCAGCAGCACTACGACTAGCGGGGACCTAACACAGCAGTTCTTC
>TRBD1|TRBV4-1|TRBJ1-1|once
CASSPRDSWRRTEAFF
TGCGCCAGCAGCCCACGGGACAGTTGGAGGAGGACTGAAGCTTTCTTT
>TRBD2|TRBV25-1|TRBJ2-5|NA
CASSVLGGGEETQYF
TGTGCCAGCAGTGTCCTCGGCGGGGGGGAAGAGACCCAGTACTTC
>NA|TRBV12-3/TRBV12-4|TRBJ1-2|NA
CASSTRQNYGYTF
TGTGCCAGCAGTACGCGACAGAACTATGGCTACACCTTC
>NA|TRBV9|TRBJ1-2|few
CASSDNRANYGYTF
TGTGCCAGCAGCGATAATAGAGCTAACTATGGCTACACCTTC
>NA|TRBV7-9|TRBJ2-4|NA
CASSLGSGNQNIQYF
TGTGCCAGCAGCTTAGGGTCAGGGAATCAAAACATTCAGTACTTC
>TRBD1|TRBV5-4|TRBJ1-2|NA
CASSLPGQGADGYTF
TGTGCCAGCAGCTTGCCGGGACAGGGGGCTGATGGCTACACCTTC
>TRBD1|TRBV5-4|TRBJ1-2|NA
CASSLLMTGEYGYTF
TGTGCCAGCAGCTTACTAATGACAGGGGAATATGGCTACACCTTC
>NA|TRBV4-2|TRBJ2-3|NA
CASSQIDRYTQYF
TGTGCCAGCAGCCAGATTGACAGATATACGCAGTATTTT
>TRBD1|TRBV6-1|TRBJ2-4|once
CASSEGKGASKNIQYF
TGTGCCAGCAGTGAAGGGAAGGGGGCGTCCAAAAACATTCAGTACTTC
>NA|TRBV19|TRBJ1-2|NA
CASIGSQGTNYGYTF
TGTGCCAGTATTGGGTCGCAGGGCACTAACTATGGCTACACCTTC
>NA|TRBV5-1|TRBJ1-4|NA
CASSRSAANEKLFF
TGCGCCAGCAGCAGAAGTGCAGCTAATGAAAAACTGTTTTTT
>NA|TRBV4-1|TRBJ2-3|NA
CASSLPGALTDTQYF
TGCGCCAGCAGCCTCCCAGGGGCTCTCACAGATACGCAGTATTTT
>TRBD1|TRBV2|TRBJ2-5|NA
CASTPRQGTGETQYF
TGTGCCAGCACCCCCAGACAGGGGACCGGAGAGACCCAGTACTTC
>NA|TRBV28|TRBJ1-2|NA
CASSLLQGGYTF
TGTGCCAGCAGCCTTCTACAGGGTGGCTACACCTTC
>TRBD2|TRBV9|TRBJ2-2|once
CASSTLGSGGNTGELFF
TGTGCCAGCAGCACTTTGGGTAGCGGGGGCAACACCGGGGAGCTGTTTTTT
>NA|TRBV5-1|TRBJ2-1|NA
CASSFDSTNNEQFF
TGCGCCAGCAGCTTCGACTCGACCAACAATGAGCAGTTCTTC
>TRBD2|TRBV5-1|TRBJ2-3|NA
CASSLMLAGEQGTQYF
TGCGCCAGCAGCTTGATGCTAGCGGGGGAACAGGGTACGCAGTATTTT
>NA|TRBV14|TRBJ2-3|NA
CASSPEGRTDTQYF
TGTGCCAGCAGCCCCGAGGGCCGCACAGATACGCAGTATTTT
>TRBD1|TRBV5-1|TRBJ2-2|NA
CASSLSADRALFAGELFF
TGCGCCAGCAGCTTGTCGGCGGACAGGGCTTTGTTCGCCGGGGAGCTGTTTTTT
>TRBD1|TRBV3-1/TRBV3-2|TRBJ2-5|NA
CASSQGQPGWETQYF
TGTGCCAGCAGCCAGGGACAGCCGGGGTGGGAGACCCAGTACTTC
>NA|TRBV15|TRBJ2-5|once
CATSTPDFGETQYF
TGTGCCACCAGCACCCCGGACTTCGGGGAGACCCAGTACTTC
>NA|TRBV28|TRBJ2-7|NA
CASSHRGGSYEQYF
TGTGCCAGCAGTCACAGGGGAGGATCCTACGAGCAGTACTTC
>TRBD2|TRBV5-1|TRBJ2-7|NA
CASSPTLAGATYEQYF
TGCGCCAGCAGCCCCACGCTAGCGGGGGCCACCTACGAGCAGTACTTC
>TRBD1|TRBV4-2|TRBJ1-5|NA
CASSRDRGMQPQHF
TGTGCCAGCAGCCGGGACAGGGGGATGCAGCCCCAGCATTTT
>NA|TRBV7-2|TRBJ2-5|NA
CASSYYQGRETQYF
TGTGCCAGCAGCTACTACCAGGGTCGAGAGACCCAGTACTTC
>TRBD1|TRBV30|TRBJ2-7|many
CAWNRDRHSYEQYF
TGTGCCTGGAACCGGGACAGACACTCCTACGAGCAGTACTTC
>NA|TRBV19|TRBJ2-5|NA
CASSIVARGRETQYF
TGTGCCAGTAGTATAGTGGCAAGGGGGAGAGAGACCCAGTACTTC
>TRBD1|TRBV3-1/TRBV3-2|TRBJ2-2|NA
CASSRHRGPGGELFF
TGTGCCAGCAGCCGACACAGGGGGCCGGGCGGGGAGCTGTTTTTT
>NA|TRBV11-2|TRBJ1-2|NA
CASSLPQVVDGYTF
TGTGCCAGCAGCTTACCACAGGTAGTGGATGGCTACACCTTC
>NA|TRBV2|TRBJ1-2|NA
CASKPRSNYGYTF
TGTGCCAGCAAGCCGAGGAGTAACTATGGCTACACCTTC
>NA|TRBV20-1|TRBJ2-1|once
CSATLVPEQFF
TGCAGTGCCACACTAGTCCCTGAGCAGTTCTTC
>NA|TRBV7-3|TRBJ2-6|NA
CASSLTYGANVLTF
TGTGCCAGCAGCTTAACGTATGGGGCCAACGTCCTGACTTTC